This T cell receptor (beta chain) was identified in a study of T cells after yellow fever vaccination (dated by TCRdb to the late 2010s). Regarding the complete study: The SMART-Seq v4 Ultra Low Input RNA kit was used to prepare libraries from fractions with low cell numbers. To track T-cell clones before and after primary and booster YFV17D yellow fever vaccination, bulk TCR alpha and beta repertoires were sequenced longitudinally. Two healthy male donors, one aged 18 to 29 and one aged 30 to 40 years, made up the cohort. Blood was drawn at multiple timepoints before and after primary and secondary immunization, with bulk PBMC replicates and cell subsets isolated. Paper-wide results and their limitations: Computational filtering was needed because FACS-sorted repertoires could contain abundant contaminating clonotypes from the bulk population. Most clones expanded after primary vaccination (almost 97% of CD4 and 88% of CD8) were re-detected after the booster, suggesting that broad memory maintenance occurred. Only two donors were included in the study, so the extent to which the findings can be generalized is limited. Compared with the primary T-cell response, the secondary T-cell response was weaker but faster, peaking on day 5 rather than day 15. A small share of clonotypes was detected in both CD4 and CD8 compartments, with the overlap likely arising from convergent recombination.

Unmatched junction bases come to 6, with V trimmed by 5 bases and J by 5 bases. The germline V gene specifies SGHRS as CDR1 and YFSETQ as CDR2. The cysteine opens and the phenylalanine closes a CDR3 of 14 amino acids. Only the CDR3 DNA is retained, 42 bases long and in frame from the first base. The sequencer was an Illumina NovaSeq 6000. TCR cDNA was synthesized by 5'RACE template switching, which introduced a universal primer site and unique molecular identifiers. Priming for cDNA synthesis came from both the TCR alpha and TCR beta constant segments. Libraries were amplified in two PCR steps, with sample barcodes and sequencing adapters added in the second step. Libraries were sequenced on Illumina HiSeq 2500 (2x100 bp) or NovaSeq (2x150 bp). In the authors' own workflow: MIGEC handled demultiplexing of reads and collapsing into UMI consensus sequences, while MiXCR performed V(D)J alignment. Clonotypes responding to the vaccine were identified with edgeR on replicate PBMC samples, with the criteria of FDR below 0.01 and a log2 fold change above 5 up to day 15. Bulk clonotypes were assigned CD4 or CD8 identity according to which sequenced CD4 or CD8 repertoire held them at higher abundance. The public reads were quality trimmed at Q25 with fastp and then assembled into clones with MiXCR by TCRdb, keeping productive beta chains. Each entry is one CDR3 protein sequence, shown with its most common DNA and genes. These V and J calls derive from TCRdb rather than the authors' analysis. Across this sample there are under 350,000 distinct CDR3 sequences, with approximately 4% seen only once. Of the sample, about 26% falls within the top ten clones.

In regard to this clonotype: What antigen it recognizes has not been identified. Nothing much larger sits one base from this clone, and base qualities are not available.

What the treatment or condition label conveys for this sample: live attenuated yellow fever vaccine strain. At each blood-draw timepoint, two biological replicates of bulk PBMCs were collected. A standard Ficoll-Paque protocol was used to isolate PBMCs from peripheral blood. TriZol was used to extract RNA from bulk PBMCs, from CD4 and CD8 fractions, and from dextramer-positive and dextramer-negative fractions. The sample here was PBMCs, taken 5 days after the yellow fever booster vaccination. This sequence uses TRBV5-1 and TRBJ2-3, with 9 central nucleotides matching TRBD2. This sequence was found in a young man who received the YFV17D yellow fever vaccine. In nucleotides, the sequence is TGCGCCAGCAGGATAGCGGGAGTTAGAGATACGCAGTATTTT. Translated, this gives CASRIAGVRDTQYF.